This T cell receptor beta chain emerged from a study of CD8 T cells in ankylosing spondylitis. TCRdb re-called the 5' RACE reads through MiXCR, storing one row per CDR3 protein. Among fewer than 500,000 distinct CDR3 sequences listed, 20% to 25% were seen once. This clonotype occurred a few times. Its specificity is unknown. V gave up 5 bases and J gave up 0 bases, with 16 bases separating them. Per germline, CDR1 SNHLY and CDR2 FYNNEI. CDR3 length: 16 amino acids. Study-wide results and limits: Characteristic, it appeared, of ankylosing spondylitis blood was a TCR beta motif of eight highly homologous variants. The clones that were linked to disease were reported to be significantly enriched in matched synovial fluid samples from ankylosing spondylitis patients.

Input material: blood, either unsorted or a sorted T cell fraction (not recorded which). J is TRBJ2-5 and V is TRBV2; D call uncertain. The clonotype was recovered from a male donor with ankylosing spondylitis. Written as DNA, the CDR3 is TGTGCCAGCAGTCCACCGGGTGTGAATAACCAAGAGACCCAGTACTTC. Translated, it gives CASSPPGVNNQETQYF. The full variable domain, rest sourced from reference TRBV2 and TRBJ2-5, is EPEVTQTPSHQVTQMGQEVILRCVPISNHLYFYWYRQILGQKVEFLVSFYNNEISEKSEIFDDQFSVERPDGSNFTLKIRSTKLEDSAMYFCASSPPGVNNQETQYFGPGTRLLVL.